The rows below give T cell receptor beta chains drawn from one sample of a study of T cells in Graves' hyperthyroidism and ophthalmopathy. TCRdb used MiXCR to reprocess the multiplex PCR reads, holding one entry per CDR3 protein. The table has 400,000 to 450,000 distinct CDR3 sequences, under 15% seen once. The sequencing input was blood. The receptor source for this set is a man between 18 and 29 years old with Graves' ophthalmopathy. The CDR3 runs from the conserved cysteine through the conserved F or W. Fields, in order: J gene, D gene, clone size, V gene, CDR3 protein, CDR3 DNA. D genes are given only for firm matches. Rows give clone size only sometimes, using once, few, many, or a class for an expanded clone.

J: TRBJ2-2; D: -; size: few; V: TRBV7-9; CDR3: CASSFLGPGELFF; DNA: TGTGCCAGCAGCTTCCTGGGGCCCGGGGAGCTGTTTTTT
J: TRBJ2-7; D: -; size: many; V: TRBV27; CDR3: CASSPGGSGYYEQYF; DNA: TGTGCCAGCAGTCCCGGGGGTAGCGGATACTACGAGCAGTACTTC
J: TRBJ1-3; D: -; size: many; V: TRBV20-1; CDR3: CSASTTPPGNTIYF; DNA: TGCAGTGCTAGCACCACCCCCCCTGGAAACACCATATATTTT
J: TRBJ2-7; D: TRBD2; size: few; V: TRBV6-1; CDR3: CASSESGRAGEQYF; DNA: TGTGCCAGCAGTGAGAGCGGGAGGGCCGGCGAGCAGTACTTC
J: TRBJ1-1; D: -; size: many; V: TRBV20-1; CDR3: CSARDGETNTEAFF; DNA: TGCAGTGCTAGAGACGGCGAGACGAACACTGAAGCTTTCTTT
J: TRBJ2-1; D: -; size: -; V: TRBV20-1; CDR3: CSALRAVGVYNEQFF; DNA: TGCAGTGCTTTACGAGCGGTAGGGGTGTACAATGAGCAGTTCTTC
J: TRBJ1-1; D: -; size: many; V: TRBV6-2/TRBV6-3; CDR3: CASSYEQNTEAFF; DNA: TGTGCCAGCAGTTATGAACAAAACACTGAAGCTTTCTTT
J: TRBJ1-6; D: -; size: -; V: TRBV6-2/TRBV6-3; CDR3: CASSYSWAPNSPLHF; DNA: TGTGCCAGCAGTTACTCATGGGCGCCCAATTCACCCCTCCACTTT
J: TRBJ1-5; D: -; size: many; V: TRBV12-3/TRBV12-4; CDR3: CASSAGQQPQHF; DNA: TGTGCCAGCAGTGCAGGGCAACAGCCCCAGCATTTT
J: TRBJ2-7; D: -; size: many; V: TRBV5-1; CDR3: CASSLTSPGYEQYF; DNA: TGCGCCAGCAGCTTGACTAGTCCAGGTTACGAGCAGTACTTC
J: TRBJ2-7; D: -; size: few; V: TRBV27; CDR3: CASGTSHYEQYF; DNA: TGTGCCAGCGGCACTAGCCACTACGAGCAGTACTTC
J: TRBJ2-3; D: -; size: many; V: TRBV6-1; CDR3: CASSEAGRGRGDTQYF; DNA: TGTGCCAGCAGTGAAGCAGGCAGGGGTCGAGGGGATACGCAGTATTTT
J: TRBJ2-1; D: TRBD1; size: -; V: TRBV5-1; CDR3: CASSQTGFGNEQFF; DNA: TGCGCCAGCAGCCAGACAGGGTTTGGCAATGAGCAGTTCTTC
J: TRBJ2-1; D: -; size: -; V: TRBV7-9; CDR3: CASSLDTIDNEQFF; DNA: TGTGCCAGCAGCTTAGATACGATCGACAATGAGCAGTTCTTC
J: TRBJ2-1; D: TRBD2; size: many; V: TRBV7-9; CDR3: CASSLMGLAGNNEQFF; DNA: TGTGCCAGCAGCTTAATGGGACTAGCGGGGAACAATGAGCAGTTCTTC
J: TRBJ2-1; D: -; size: many; V: TRBV29-1; CDR3: CSVSLTVYEQFF; DNA: TGCAGCGTTAGTCTAACGGTATACGAGCAGTTCTTC
J: TRBJ2-1; D: TRBD1; size: many; V: TRBV6-1; CDR3: CASKQGSVQNEQFF; DNA: TGTGCCAGCAAACAGGGGTCGGTTCAGAATGAGCAGTTCTTC
J: TRBJ2-5; D: -; size: many; V: TRBV29-1; CDR3: CSVAESGETQYF; DNA: TGCAGCGTGGCGGAGAGCGGAGAGACCCAGTACTTC
J: TRBJ1-6; D: -; size: many; V: TRBV28; CDR3: CASSFGTAGGTLHF; DNA: TGTGCCAGCAGTTTCGGGACCGCGGGAGGGACCCTCCACTTT
J: TRBJ2-3; D: TRBD2; size: many; V: TRBV6-1; CDR3: CASSEKLIRPSGSQRDTQYF; DNA: TGTGCCAGCAGTGAAAAGTTAATTCGTCCTAGCGGGAGCCAGCGTGATACGCAGTATTTT
J: TRBJ2-1; D: TRBD2; size: many; V: TRBV13; CDR3: CASSPSSGYNEQFF; DNA: TGTGCCAGCAGCCCATCTAGCGGGTACAATGAGCAGTTCTTC
J: TRBJ1-4; D: TRBD1; size: few; V: TRBV6-1; CDR3: CASSVNRQGARKLFF; DNA: TGTGCCAGCAGTGTCAACAGACAGGGGGCACGGAAACTGTTTTTT
J: TRBJ2-5; D: -; size: many; V: TRBV5-1; CDR3: CASSLLPPETQYF; DNA: TGCGCCAGCAGCTTGTTGCCCCCAGAGACCCAGTACTTC
J: TRBJ2-5; D: -; size: few; V: TRBV6-1; CDR3: CASRRRYETTQETQYF; DNA: TGTGCCAGCAGACGTCGTTATGAGACCACCCAAGAGACCCAGTACTTC
J: TRBJ1-1; D: -; size: many; V: TRBV30; CDR3: CAWSVRWQANTEAFF; DNA: TGTGCCTGGAGTGTTCGGTGGCAGGCTAACACTGAAGCTTTCTTT
J: TRBJ2-1; D: TRBD2; size: -; V: TRBV19; CDR3: CASSTYSGGASEQFF; DNA: TGTGCCAGTAGTACCTATAGCGGGGGGGCCAGTGAGCAGTTCTTC
J: TRBJ1-6; D: -; size: many; V: TRBV15; CDR3: CATSRDHGRNSPLHF; DNA: TGTGCCACCAGCAGAGATCATGGCAGAAATTCACCCCTCCACTTT
J: TRBJ1-1; D: -; size: many; V: TRBV7-8; CDR3: CASSLGGRAENTEAFF; DNA: TGTGCCAGCAGCCTGGGAGGCAGGGCAGAGAACACTGAAGCTTTCTTT
J: TRBJ2-7; D: TRBD2; size: many; V: TRBV20-1; CDR3: CSARDLGRENHEQYF; DNA: TGCAGTGCTAGAGATCTGGGGCGGGAGAACCACGAGCAGTACTTC
J: TRBJ1-6; D: -; size: many; V: TRBV6-6; CDR3: CASSYSHRVDSPLHF; DNA: TGTGCCAGCAGTTACTCGCACAGGGTTGATTCACCCCTCCACTTT
J: TRBJ2-3; D: -; size: many; V: TRBV9; CDR3: CASSVAPAGSGADTQYF; DNA: TGTGCCAGCAGCGTAGCTCCAGCGGGGTCAGGGGCAGATACGCAGTATTTT
J: TRBJ1-3; D: TRBD1; size: many; V: TRBV30; CDR3: CAQDRGPGNTIYF; DNA: TGTGCCCAAGACAGGGGTCCTGGAAACACCATATATTTT
J: TRBJ2-1; D: TRBD2; size: many; V: TRBV20-1; CDR3: CSAKGGGAFNEQFF; DNA: TGCAGTGCTAAGGGCGGGGGGGCCTTCAATGAGCAGTTCTTC
J: TRBJ1-4; D: -; size: many; V: TRBV11-3; CDR3: CASSLVNEKLFF; DNA: TGTGCCAGCAGCCTCGTTAATGAAAAACTGTTTTTT
J: TRBJ1-2; D: -; size: -; V: TRBV9; CDR3: CASSPSGQTNYGYTF; DNA: TGTGCCAGCAGCCCAAGCGGACAGACTAACTATGGCTACACCTTC
J: TRBJ1-1; D: -; size: -; V: TRBV25-1; CDR3: CASADRMGVEAFF; DNA: TGTGCCAGCGCCGACAGGATGGGGGTTGAAGCTTTCTTT
J: TRBJ2-3; D: -; size: many; V: TRBV5-8; CDR3: CASSLDQRSTDTQYF; DNA: TGTGCCAGCAGCCTCGACCAGCGGAGCACAGATACGCAGTATTTT
J: TRBJ1-2; D: TRBD1; size: -; V: TRBV11-2; CDR3: CASSLDGLTGIYGYTF; DNA: TGTGCCAGCAGCTTAGACGGGCTGACAGGGATCTATGGCTACACCTTC
J: TRBJ2-5; D: -; size: -; V: TRBV9; CDR3: CASSAVNSGWETQYF; DNA: TGTGCCAGCAGCGCCGTAAATAGCGGTTGGGAGACCCAGTACTTC
J: TRBJ2-6; D: -; size: few; V: TRBV11-3; CDR3: CASSSPQGSGANVLTF; DNA: TGTGCCAGCAGCTCCCCACAGGGTTCCGGGGCCAACGTCCTGACTTTC
J: TRBJ2-5; D: -; size: -; V: TRBV12-3/TRBV12-4; CDR3: CASSEAPPLWYF; DNA: TGTGCCAGCAGTGAAGCGCCTCCCCTTTGGTACTTC
J: TRBJ2-5; D: TRBD2; size: -; V: TRBV5-1; CDR3: CASSLALSSGSLKETQYF; DNA: TGCGCCAGCAGCTTGGCCCTATCTAGCGGGAGTTTGAAAGAGACCCAGTACTTC
J: TRBJ2-1; D: -; size: many; V: TRBV10-1; CDR3: CASSEDSLYNEQFF; DNA: TGCGCCAGCAGTGAGGACAGCCTATACAATGAGCAGTTCTTC
J: TRBJ2-2; D: -; size: -; V: TRBV10-1; CDR3: CASSGPGGELFF; DNA: TGCGCCAGCAGTGGGCCGGGCGGGGAGCTGTTTTTT
J: TRBJ2-1; D: TRBD2; size: many; V: TRBV7-9; CDR3: CASSFSRGLAGTNNEQFF; DNA: TGTGCCAGCAGCTTCTCCCGCGGCCTAGCGGGGACTAACAATGAGCAGTTCTTC
J: TRBJ2-7; D: -; size: -; V: TRBV4-1; CDR3: CASSLLPTTSYEQYF; DNA: TGCGCCAGCAGCCTCCTTCCCACTACTTCCTACGAGCAGTACTTC
J: TRBJ2-3; D: TRBD1; size: few; V: TRBV5-1; CDR3: CASSLGQGSRRTDTQYF; DNA: TGCGCCAGCAGCTTGGGACAGGGGTCCCGCCGAACAGATACGCAGTATTTT
J: TRBJ1-3; D: -; size: few; V: TRBV18; CDR3: CASSQSPGGNTIYF; DNA: TGTGCCAGCTCACAGAGTCCGGGAGGAAACACCATATATTTT
J: TRBJ2-1; D: TRBD2; size: -; V: TRBV20-1; CDR3: CSARDFNSGGRDNEQFF; DNA: TGCAGTGCTAGAGATTTTAATAGCGGGGGCCGGGACAATGAGCAGTTCTTC
J: TRBJ2-1; D: -; size: few; V: TRBV7-2; CDR3: CASSLVSLEQFF; DNA: TGTGCCAGCAGCTTAGTATCCTTAGAGCAGTTCTTC
J: TRBJ2-5; D: TRBD1; size: many; V: TRBV15; CDR3: CATSMGQGQTQYF; DNA: TGTGCCACCAGCATGGGACAGGGTCAGACCCAGTACTTC
J: TRBJ2-7; D: TRBD2; size: many; V: TRBV7-2; CDR3: CASSSSSGGVYEQYF; DNA: TGTGCCAGCAGCTCTTCTAGCGGGGGGGTCTACGAGCAGTACTTC